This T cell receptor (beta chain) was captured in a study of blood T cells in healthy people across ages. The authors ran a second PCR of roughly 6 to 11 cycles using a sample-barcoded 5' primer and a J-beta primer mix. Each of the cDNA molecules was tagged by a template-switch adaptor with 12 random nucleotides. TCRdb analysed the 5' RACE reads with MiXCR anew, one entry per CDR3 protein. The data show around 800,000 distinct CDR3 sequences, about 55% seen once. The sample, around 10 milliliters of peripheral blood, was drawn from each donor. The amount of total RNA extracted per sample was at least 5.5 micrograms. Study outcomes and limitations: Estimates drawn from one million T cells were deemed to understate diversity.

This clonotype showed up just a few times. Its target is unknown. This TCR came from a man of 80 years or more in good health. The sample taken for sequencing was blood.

CDR3 residues: CATAQLQNNEQFF. The DNA of the CDR3 is TGCGCCACTGCCCAACTACAAAACAATGAGCAGTTCTTC. The chain has TRBV4-1 and TRBJ2-1; D is unresolved. Looked up from germline, CDR1 is MGHRA and CDR2 is YSYEKL. The CDR3 is made up of 13 amino acids. With 10 bases removed from V and 5 bases from J, the gap between germline ends came to 15 bases.